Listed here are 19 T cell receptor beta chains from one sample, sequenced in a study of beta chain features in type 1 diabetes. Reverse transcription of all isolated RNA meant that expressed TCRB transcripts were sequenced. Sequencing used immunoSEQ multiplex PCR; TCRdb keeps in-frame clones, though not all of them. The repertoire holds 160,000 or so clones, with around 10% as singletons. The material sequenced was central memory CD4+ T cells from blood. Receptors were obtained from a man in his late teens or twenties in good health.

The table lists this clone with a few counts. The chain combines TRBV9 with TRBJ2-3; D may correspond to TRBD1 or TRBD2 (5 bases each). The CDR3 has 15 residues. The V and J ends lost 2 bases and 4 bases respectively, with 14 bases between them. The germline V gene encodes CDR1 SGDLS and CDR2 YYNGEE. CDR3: CASSVGAGKSDTQYF. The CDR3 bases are TGTGCCAGCAGCGTCGGGGCAGGAAAGTCAGATACGCAGTATTTT.

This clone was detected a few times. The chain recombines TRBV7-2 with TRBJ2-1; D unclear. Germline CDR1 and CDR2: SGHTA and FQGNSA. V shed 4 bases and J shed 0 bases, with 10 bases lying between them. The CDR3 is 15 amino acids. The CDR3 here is CASSSYFASYNEQFF. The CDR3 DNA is TGTGCCAGCAGCTCCTACTTTGCCTCCTACAATGAGCAGTTCTTC.

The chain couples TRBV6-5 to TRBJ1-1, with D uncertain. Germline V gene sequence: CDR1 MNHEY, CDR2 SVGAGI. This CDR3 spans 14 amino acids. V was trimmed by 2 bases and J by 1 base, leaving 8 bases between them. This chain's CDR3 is CASSYGQANTEAFF. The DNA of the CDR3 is TGTGCCAGCAGTTACGGGCAAGCGAACACTGAAGCTTTCTTT.

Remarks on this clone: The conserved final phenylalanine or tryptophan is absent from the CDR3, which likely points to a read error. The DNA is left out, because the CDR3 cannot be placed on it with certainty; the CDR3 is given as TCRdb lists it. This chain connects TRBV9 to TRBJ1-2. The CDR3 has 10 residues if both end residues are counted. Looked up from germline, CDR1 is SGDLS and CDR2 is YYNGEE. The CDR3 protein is CASSVKGLFS.

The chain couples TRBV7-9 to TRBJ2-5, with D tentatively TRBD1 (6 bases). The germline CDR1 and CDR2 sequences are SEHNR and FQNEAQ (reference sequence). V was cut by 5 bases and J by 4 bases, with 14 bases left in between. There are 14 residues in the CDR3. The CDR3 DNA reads TGTGCCAGCAGCCGCCCAGGGGCCGGAGAGACCCAGTACTTC. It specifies CASSRPGAGETQYF.

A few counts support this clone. The CDR3 DNA is TGCAGCGTTACCGGGACAGGCTCGGGCGAGCAGTACTTC. It encodes CSVTGTGSGEQYF. The rearrangement links TRBV29-1 to TRBJ2-7; 8 bases align to TRBD1. The trim removed 5 bases at V and 6 bases at J, leaving 9 bases unmatched. The CDR3 spans 13 residues. In germline, CDR1 is SQVTM, CDR2 ANQGSEA.

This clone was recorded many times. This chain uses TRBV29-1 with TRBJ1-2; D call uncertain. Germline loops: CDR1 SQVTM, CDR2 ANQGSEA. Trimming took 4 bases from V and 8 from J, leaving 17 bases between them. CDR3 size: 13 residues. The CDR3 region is CSVGGGSKEGYTF. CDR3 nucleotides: TGCAGCGTTGGCGGAGGCAGCAAGGAGGGCTACACCTTC. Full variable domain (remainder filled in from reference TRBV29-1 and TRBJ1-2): SAVISQKPSRDICQRGTSLTIQCQVDSQVTMMFWYRQQPGQSLTLIATANQGSEATYESGFVIDKFPISRPNLTFSTLTVSNMSPEDSSIYLCSVGGGSKEGYTFGSGTRLTVV.

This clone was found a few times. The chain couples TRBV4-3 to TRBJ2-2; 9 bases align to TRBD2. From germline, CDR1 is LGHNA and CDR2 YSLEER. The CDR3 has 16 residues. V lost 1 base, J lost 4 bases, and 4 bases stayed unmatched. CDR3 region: CASSQGRLAATGELFF. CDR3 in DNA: TGCGCCAGCAGCCAAGGTAGACTAGCGGCCACCGGGGAGCTGTTTTTT.

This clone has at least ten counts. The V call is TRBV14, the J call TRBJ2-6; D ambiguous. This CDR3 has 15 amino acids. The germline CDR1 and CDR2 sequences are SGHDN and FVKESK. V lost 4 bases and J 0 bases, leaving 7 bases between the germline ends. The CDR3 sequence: CASSPRRSGANVLTF. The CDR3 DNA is TGTGCCAGCAGCCCCCGGCGCTCTGGGGCCAACGTCCTGACTTTC.

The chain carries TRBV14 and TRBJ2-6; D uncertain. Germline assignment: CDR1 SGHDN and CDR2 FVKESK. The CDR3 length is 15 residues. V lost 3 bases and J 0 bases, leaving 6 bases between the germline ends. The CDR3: CASSQGISGANVLTF. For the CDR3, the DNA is TGTGCCAGCAGCCAGGGGATCTCTGGGGCCAACGTCCTGACTTTC.

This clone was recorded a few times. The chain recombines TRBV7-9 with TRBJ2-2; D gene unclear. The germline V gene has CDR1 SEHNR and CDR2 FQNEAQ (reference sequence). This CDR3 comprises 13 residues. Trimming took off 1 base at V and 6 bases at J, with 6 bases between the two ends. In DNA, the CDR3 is TGTGCCAGCAGCTTAGAGGCCGCCGGGGAGCTGTTTTTT. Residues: CASSLEAAGELFF.

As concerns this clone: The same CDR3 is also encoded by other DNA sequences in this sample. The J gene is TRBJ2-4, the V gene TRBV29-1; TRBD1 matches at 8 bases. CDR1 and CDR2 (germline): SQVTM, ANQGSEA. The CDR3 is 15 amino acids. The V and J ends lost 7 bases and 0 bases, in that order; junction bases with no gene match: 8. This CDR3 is CSAGDRSLAKNIQYF. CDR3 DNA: TGCAGCGCTGGGGACAGGAGCCTAGCCAAAAACATTCAGTACTTC.

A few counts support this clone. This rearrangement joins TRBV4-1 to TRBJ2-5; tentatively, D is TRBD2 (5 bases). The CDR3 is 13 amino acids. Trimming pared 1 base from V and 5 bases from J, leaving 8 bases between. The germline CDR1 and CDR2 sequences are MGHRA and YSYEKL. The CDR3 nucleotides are TGCGCCAGCAGCCAAGCCGGGATGGAGACCCAGTACTTC. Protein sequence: CASSQAGMETQYF.

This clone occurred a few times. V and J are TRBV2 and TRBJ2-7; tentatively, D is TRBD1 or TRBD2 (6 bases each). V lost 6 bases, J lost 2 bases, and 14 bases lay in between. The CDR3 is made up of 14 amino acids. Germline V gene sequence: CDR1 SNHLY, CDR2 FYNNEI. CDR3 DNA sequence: TGTGCCAGCAGGGCCAGGGGAGGCCCCTACGAGCAGTACTTC. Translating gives CASRARGGPYEQYF.

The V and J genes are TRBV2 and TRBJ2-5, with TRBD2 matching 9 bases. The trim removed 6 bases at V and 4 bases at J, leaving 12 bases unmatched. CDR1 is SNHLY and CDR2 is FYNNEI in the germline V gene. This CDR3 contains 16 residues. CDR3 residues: CASSRAPSGVGETQYF. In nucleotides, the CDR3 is TGTGCCAGCAGCCGAGCCCCTAGCGGGGTAGGAGAGACCCAGTACTTC.

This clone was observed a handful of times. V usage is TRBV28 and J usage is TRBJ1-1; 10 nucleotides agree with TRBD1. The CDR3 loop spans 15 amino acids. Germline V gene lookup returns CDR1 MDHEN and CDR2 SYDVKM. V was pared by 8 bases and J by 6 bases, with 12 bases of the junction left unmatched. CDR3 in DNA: TGTGCCAGCTTCGGGGGACAGGGGATCTTCGCTGAAGCTTTCTTT. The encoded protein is CASFGGQGIFAEAFF.

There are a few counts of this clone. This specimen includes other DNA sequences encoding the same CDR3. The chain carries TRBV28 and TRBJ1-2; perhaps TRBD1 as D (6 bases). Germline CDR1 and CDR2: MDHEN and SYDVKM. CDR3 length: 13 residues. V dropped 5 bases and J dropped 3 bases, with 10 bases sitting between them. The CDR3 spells CASSTTGYYGYTF. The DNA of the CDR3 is TGTGCCAGCAGTACCACAGGGTACTATGGCTACACCTTC.

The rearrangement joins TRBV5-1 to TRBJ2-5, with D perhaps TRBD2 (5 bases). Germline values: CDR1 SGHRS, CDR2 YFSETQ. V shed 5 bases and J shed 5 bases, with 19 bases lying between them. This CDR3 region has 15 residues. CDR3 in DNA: TGCGCCAGCAGTCCCGCGGCCCACGGCGGGGAGACCCAGTACTTC. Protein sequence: CASSPAAHGGETQYF.

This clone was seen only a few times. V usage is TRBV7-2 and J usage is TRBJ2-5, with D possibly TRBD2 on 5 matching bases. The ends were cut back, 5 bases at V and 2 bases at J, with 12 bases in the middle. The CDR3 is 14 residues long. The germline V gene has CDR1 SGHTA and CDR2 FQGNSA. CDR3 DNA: TGTGCCAGCAGCCTACCAGGCGGGCAAGAGACCCAGTACTTC. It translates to CASSLPGGQETQYF.